Included here is one T cell receptor (beta chain) sequence, with context. The antigen remains undetermined. These data originate in a study of shared clonotypes between healthy human individuals. Study results and limitations: Clonotype sharing across a handful of donors was observed for approximately 5% of naive CD4 clonotypes.

The CDR3 consists of 18 residues. V shed 1 base and J 9 bases; nucleotides not matched to a gene: 17. CDR1 and CDR2 from the germline V gene are SGHRS and YFSETQ. Sequencing used immunoSEQ multiplex PCR; TCRdb keeps in-frame clones, though not all of them. Of some 2.4 million clones listed, roughly 93% were seen once; the top ten hold roughly 0.36%. The chain carries TRBV5-1 and TRBJ2-7; TRBD2 aligns across 12 bases. Material: naive CD4+ T cells from PBMCs. Subset here: CD45RA+ positively selected. The source of this sequence is a man younger than 30 in good health. Some clones in this sample may be carry-over from other donors' samples. This CDR3 is CASSLSQVPRLAGARQYF. As DNA, the CDR3 is TGCGCCAGCAGCTTGTCCCAAGTTCCAAGACTAGCGGGAGCCCGGCAGTACTTC.